This T cell receptor beta chain was documented in a study of T cells in tuberculosis. Study context: T cells were selected with CD1B tetramers loaded with glucose monomycolate.

TCR-alpha and TCR-beta chains were sequenced unpaired. Measured with immunoSEQ multiplex PCR; TCRdb has only the in-frame clones, and not every one. The data show nearly 60,000 clones, roughly 88% seen once. Sorting used thawed, overnight-rested PBMC stained with anti-CD3, a viability dye and GMM-loaded CD1B tetramer. CD1B tetramers were loaded with Rhodococcus equi-derived C32 glucose monomycolate. Tetramer-negative cells, around 92,000 per donor, were also sorted. V lost 0 bases to trimming and J lost 3 bases, with 8 bases between them. The germline V gene encodes CDR1 SGHVS and CDR2 FQNEAQ. This CDR3 spans 14 amino acids.

This receptor was identified in an adult woman with latent tuberculosis. Sequencing used CD1b-GMM tetramer-negative cells sorted from PBMCs. V gene TRBV7-8 combines with J gene TRBJ2-5; D gene ambiguous. CDR3 in DNA: TGTGCCAGCAGCTTAGCCGTAGGAGAAGAGACCCAGTACTTC. Translated, it gives CASSLAVGEETQYF.